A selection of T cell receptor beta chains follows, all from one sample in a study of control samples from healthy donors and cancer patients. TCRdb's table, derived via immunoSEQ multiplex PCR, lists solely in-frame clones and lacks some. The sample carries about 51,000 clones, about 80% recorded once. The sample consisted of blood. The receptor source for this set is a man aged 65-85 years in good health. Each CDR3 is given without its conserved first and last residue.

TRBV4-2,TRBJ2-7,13,ASSQEPRGGDEQY
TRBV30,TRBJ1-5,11,AWSGTDNQPQH
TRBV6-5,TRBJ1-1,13,ASSYQTGGAEGAF
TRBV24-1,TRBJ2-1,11,ATSYGWDGGQF
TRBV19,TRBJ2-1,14,ASSLRGGTLYNEQF
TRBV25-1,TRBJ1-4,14,ASITSVLGDNEKLF
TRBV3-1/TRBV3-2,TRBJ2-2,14,ASSQDLSRVTGELF
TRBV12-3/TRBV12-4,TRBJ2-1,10,ASSFRQDEQF
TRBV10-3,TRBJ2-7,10,AISSDSGEQY
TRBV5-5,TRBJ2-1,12,ASMVSGSFNEQF
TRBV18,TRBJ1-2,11,ASSPRTGDGYT
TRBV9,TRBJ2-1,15,ASSPLFTGRSYNEQF
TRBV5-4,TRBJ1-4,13,ASSLGGTKSEKLF
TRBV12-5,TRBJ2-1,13,ASGFGTSLVHEQF
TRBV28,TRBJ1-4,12,ASGVGGTNEKLF
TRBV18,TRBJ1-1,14,ASSLTQGVVGTEAF
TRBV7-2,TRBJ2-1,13,ASSKLAKRVVEQF
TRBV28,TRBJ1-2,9,ATGGQRDYT
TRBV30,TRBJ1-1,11,AWSKIEDLEAF
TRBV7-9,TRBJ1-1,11,ASSLVEGTAAF
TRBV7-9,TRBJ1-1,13,ASSSPDRRNTEAF
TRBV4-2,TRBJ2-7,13,ASSPSGTGSYEQY
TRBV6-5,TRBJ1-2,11,ASRIGGLYGYT
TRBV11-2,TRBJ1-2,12,ASTAVGGDYGYT
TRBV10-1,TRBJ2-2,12,ASSESLRAGELF
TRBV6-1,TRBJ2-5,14,ASSKGGTGEGETQY
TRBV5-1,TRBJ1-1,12,ASSLGTYGSQAF
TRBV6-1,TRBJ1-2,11,ASSEYRNYGYT
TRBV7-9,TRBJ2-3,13,ASSLAAAESGTQY
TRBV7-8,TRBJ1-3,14,ASSRPGQNSGNTIY
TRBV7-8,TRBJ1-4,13,ASSLARATNEKLF
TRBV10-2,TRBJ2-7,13,ASSEARTGSYEQY
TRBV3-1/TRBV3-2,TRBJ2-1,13,ASSRPGTSGNEQF
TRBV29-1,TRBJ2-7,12,SVEPGTGGSEQY
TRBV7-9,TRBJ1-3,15,ASSPSAVTRSGNTIY
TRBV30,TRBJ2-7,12,AWSGSGPGDEQY
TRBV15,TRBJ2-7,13,ATSYGQGSSYEQY
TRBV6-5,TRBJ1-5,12,ASTPGDKNQPQH
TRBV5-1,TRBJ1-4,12,ASSLGQGGEKLF
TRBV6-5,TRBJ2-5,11,ASTNLDEGAWH
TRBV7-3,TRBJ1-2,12,ASSLTGAGDGYT
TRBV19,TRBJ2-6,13,ASRIQSSGANVLT
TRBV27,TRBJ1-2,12,ASRRVDRNYGYT
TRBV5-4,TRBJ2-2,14,ASSLRQGMGPGELF
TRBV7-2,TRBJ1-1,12,ASSFAGVNTEAF
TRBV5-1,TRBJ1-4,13,ASSLSGGAAEKLF
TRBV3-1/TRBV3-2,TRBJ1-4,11,ASSQGAAEKLF
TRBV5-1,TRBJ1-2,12,ASSLVPSMGGEA
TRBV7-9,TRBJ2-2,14,ASSLRRQGNTGELF
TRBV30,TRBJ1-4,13,AWSSPGMRGEKLF
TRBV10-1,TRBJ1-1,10,ASSGVPGEAF
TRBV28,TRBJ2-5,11,ASRRGLAGTQY
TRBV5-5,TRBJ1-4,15,ASSPSTGMRTNEKLF
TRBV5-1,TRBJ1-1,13,ASSLETPGTAEAF
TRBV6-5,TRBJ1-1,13,ASSRQGDMNTEAF
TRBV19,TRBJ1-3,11,ATSRGDTDTIY
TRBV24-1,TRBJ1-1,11,ATSDEMNTEAF
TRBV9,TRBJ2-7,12,ASSVVSASDEQY
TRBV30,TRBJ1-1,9,AWNRALEAF